The sequence of this T cell receptor beta chain was determined in a study of blood T cell repertoires in COVID-19 (dated by TCRdb to 2018 to 2020). In terms of the full investigation: Collaborator samples came from the United States, Italy and Spain and covered acute and convalescent phases of COVID-19. The material from the prospective study consisted of cDNA or gDNA derived from T cells, B-cell-depleted T cells, or PBMCs. Deeply sampled blood TCRbeta repertoires from subjects exposed to, actively infected with, or recovered from COVID-19 were included in the dataset. The repertoires were released in a freely available public database meant as a resource for research on the immune response to SARS-CoV-2. Samples came from the ongoing ImmuneRACE study (first 160 participants) plus 1,254 subjects from 6 global collaborators. The sample metadata nearly always contained a de-identified subject ID, COVID-19 status, age in years and sex. Where available, HLA class I and class II types were taken from metadata supplied by the sample provider and were not determined by assay-based typing.

In the germline V gene (reference sequence), CDR1 corresponds to LNHDA and CDR2 to SQIVND. The CDR3, from cysteine to phenylalanine, totals 13 residues. Only the CDR3 portion is preserved as DNA: 39 bases, with reading frame beginning at the first base. V and J lose 5 bases and 2 bases, and a span of 10 bases separates them. The immunoSEQ Assay, a bias-controlled multiplex PCR, was used to amplify TCRbeta CDR3 regions from genomic DNA. The authors processed their data as follows. Within the assay, amplification of reference gene primers was used to estimate how many nucleated cells each sample contained. To quantify the absolute abundance of each unique TCRbeta CDR3 rearrangement, sequence reads were collapsed and filtered. For each sample, productive Simpson clonality was calculated as the square root of Simpson's diversity index across productive rearrangements. TCRdb mirrors the immuneACCESS table, restricted to in-frame sequences. Some clones are absent from its copies; in checked studies, under half trace to an unresolved V gene, and the reason for the others is unknown. From that table come the V and J calls and clone size; the DNA was used to work out D and trimming. The sample table lists approximately 250,000 clones, nearly 85% of them with a count of one. The top ten clonotypes cover over 8.5% of the sample.

Paper-wide results and their limitations: The quantity of clinical and demographic metadata differed by source and by participant and was supplied without curation.

On this clone itself: Its antigen is unknown. The sample holds no much larger clone one base away, and base qualities are not on file.

Collaborating institutions collected whole blood in K2EDTA tubes following their own protocols. Collaborator samples were shipped for TCRbeta analysis as frozen whole blood, isolated PBMCs, or DNA extracted from either sample type. Sequenced input: peripheral blood. This sequence was found in a human donor in a cohort sampled during active COVID-19. The rearrangement combines TRBV19 with TRBJ2-7; D gene: possibly TRBD2, on 5 matching bases. The DNA is as follows: TGTGCCAGTAGTGTTCGGGGAACCTACGAGCAGTACTTC. The encoded protein is CASSVRGTYEQYF.